This T cell receptor (beta chain) originates from a study of cytomegalovirus exposure and HLA in healthy donors. With regard to this clone: No antigen is known for it.

Broader study findings: Previously analyzed data showed that most TCR beta V segments were productive at a frequency of about 90% or about 30%.

The study ran its PCR with 60 Vbeta and 13 Jbeta primers. Sequencing was performed with immunoSEQ multiplex PCR; in TCRdb, only in-frame clones are kept and a portion is missing. The sample carries about 150,000 clones, nearly 10% recorded once. V was clipped by 0 bases and J by 0 bases; unmatched bases: 7. The germline gives CDR1 SGHRS, CDR2 YFSETQ. CDR3 size: 17 residues. The chain has TRBV5-1 and TRBJ2-3; 7 positions agree with TRBD1. Source material: PBMCs. The clonotype originates from a man aged 50 or older in good health and CMV-seronegative. CDR3 region: CASSLEAGGGSTDTQYF. CDR3 coding DNA: TGCGCCAGCAGCTTGGAGGCAGGGGGTGGGAGCACAGATACGCAGTATTTT.